This record covers a single T cell receptor (beta chain). This sample was taken from a study of blood T cell repertoires in COVID-19. Using immunoSEQ multiplex PCR, the repertoire was profiled, and TCRdb retains in-frame clones only, with some absent. The sample gives some 140,000 clones, approximately 88% of which show up once; about 18% is in the top ten. The sequencing input was peripheral blood. This clonotype was obtained from a woman aged 80 or older with acute or convalescent COVID-19.

CDR3 nucleotide sequence: TGTGCCAGCACCCGGTCTAGCGGGAGCAAGACCCAGTACTTC. Translation: CASTRSSGSKTQYF. This chain links TRBV6-5 with TRBJ2-5; TRBD2 matches at 10 bases. Germline lookup yields CDR1 MNHEY and CDR2 SVGAGI. This CDR3 comprises 14 residues. The V gene end was trimmed by 7 bases and the J gene end by 6 bases; junction bases not matched to a gene: 8.